The 9 T cell receptor beta chains below come from one sample, sequenced in a study (dated by TCRdb to 2013 to 2016). Cells that were CD4+CD25+CD127-/low were isolated as Tregs. To prepare the library, 5' RACE was applied. Sequencing relied on an Illumina MiSeq. The public reads were run again by TCRdb, first through fastp at Q25 and then through MiXCR, and only productive beta chains were kept. CDR3 protein sequences are deduplicated, and each keeps its most common genes and DNA. For this sample there are 55,000 or so distinct CDR3 sequences; less than 25% appear just once. The ten largest clones represent around 3.2% of the sample. Sample: tumor-infiltrating Tregs sorted from the breast tumor. Source of these receptors: a female donor with breast cancer.

Note on this clonotype: This may stem from a read error, because a much larger clone lies one nucleotide away. The V and J genes are TRBV7-2 and TRBJ1-1; D is ambiguous. Germline loops: CDR1 SGHTA, CDR2 FQGNSA. The CDR3 runs to 15 residues. This CDR3 is CGSSPSLAGNTEAFF. CDR3 sequence (DNA): TGTGGCAGCAGCCCATCCTTGGCCGGTAACACTGAAGCTTTCTTT.

The chain recombines TRBV30 with TRBJ1-5; D is possibly TRBD1 (5 bases). This CDR3 contains 13 residues. The V gene lost 3 bases and the J gene lost 3 bases, with 9 bases spanning the gap. Per the germline V gene, CDR1 is GTSNPN and CDR2 is SVGIG (reference sequence). For the CDR3, the DNA is TGTGCCTGGAGAGCAGGGCCCAATCAGCCCCAGCATTTT. The encoded protein is CAWRAGPNQPQHF. Together with reference TRBV30 and TRBJ1-5, the CDR3 gives the full variable domain: SQTIHQWPATLVQPVGSPLSLECTVEGTSNPNLYWYRQAAGRGLQLLFYSVGIGQISSEVPQNLSASRPQDRQFILSSKKLLLSDSGFYLCAWRAGPNQPQHFGDGTRLSIL.

This sequence joins TRBV30 and TRBJ2-1; 9 nucleotides agree with TRBD2. CDR1 is GTSNPN, CDR2 SVGIG, per germline (reference sequence). The CDR3 sequence is 14 residues long. Losses at the gene ends were 7 bases for V and 5 bases for J; bases not matched to a gene: 9. The CDR3 nucleotides are TGTGCCTCTTCTAGCGGGATCACGAACAATGAGCAGTTCTTC. It codes for CASSSGITNNEQFF.

The chain links TRBV5-1 to TRBJ2-5; TRBD1 agrees at 8 bases. The J segment lost 9 bases and the V segment lost 4 bases, leaving 5 bases of the junction unmatched. The CDR3 is 12 residues long. CDR1 SGHRS and CDR2 YFSETQ come from the germline V gene. CDR3 region: CASSPDRAAQYF. The CDR3 DNA sequence: TGCGCCAGCAGCCCGGACAGGGCGGCCCAGTACTTC.

At least ten counts were recorded for this clonotype. The J gene is TRBJ1-1, the V gene TRBV6-5; tentatively, D is TRBD1 (5 bases). V was pared by 2 bases and J by 5 bases, with 6 bases between. The CDR3 is 12 residues long. Germline CDR1 reads MNHEY; CDR2 reads SVGAGI. The CDR3 DNA reads TGTGCCAGCAGTTACAAGGGGACTGAAGCTTTCTTT. As protein: CASSYKGTEAFF.

V usage is TRBV7-9 and J usage is TRBJ1-5; TRBD1 matches 7 bases. This CDR3 is 13 amino acids long. V dropped 5 bases and J dropped 5; count of bases not matched to a gene: 3. Per germline, CDR1 SEHNR and CDR2 FQNEAQ (reference sequence). This CDR3 is CASSTGTDQPQHF. The CDR3 nucleotides are TGTGCCAGCAGCACCGGGACAGATCAGCCCCAGCATTTT.

This clonotype showed up many times. CDR3: CASKDFTEAFF. As DNA, the CDR3 is TGTGCCAGCAAGGATTTCACTGAAGCTTTCTTT. V gene TRBV6-5 combines with J gene TRBJ1-1; D unclear. CDR1 is MNHEY, CDR2 SVGAGI, per germline. Deletions cut 7 bases from V and 4 bases from J, with 7 bases between. This CDR3 region has 11 residues.

The chain is built from TRBV6-2 or TRBV6-3 and TRBJ1-1, with D perhaps TRBD1 (5 bases). V was pared by 2 bases and J by 3 bases, with 10 bases between. This CDR3 spans 14 amino acids. From germline, CDR1 is MNHEY and CDR2 SVGEGT. In DNA, the CDR3 is TGTGCCAGCAGTTACAGGGTAGGGGACACTGAAGCTTTCTTT. It yields the protein CASSYRVGDTEAFF.

This clonotype was counted ten times or more. The chain combines TRBV6-6 with TRBJ1-3, with D perhaps matching TRBD1 (6 bases). Germline V gene lookup returns CDR1 MNHNY and CDR2 SVGAGI (reference sequence). CDR3 length: 16 amino acids. Trimming shortened V by 6 bases and J by 0 bases, and 15 bases separated the two germline ends. This chain's CDR3 is CASSPRDMRSGNTIYF. CDR3 coding DNA: TGTGCCAGCAGCCCCCGGGACATGCGCTCTGGAAACACCATATATTTT.